These 12 T cell receptor beta chains came from one sample sequenced in a study of CXCR3-negative and CXCR3-positive naive CD8 T cells (dated by TCRdb to the late 2010s). Findings and caveats that apply to the study as a whole: TRB CDR3s from CXCR3-positive naive cells showed higher hydrophobicity (lower Kidera factor 4), lower energy, and higher strength and volume indices than CXCR3-negative naive cells.

For these TCRs, the target antigens are not known. The data were produced on a NextSeq 550. The Human TCR Profiling Kit (MiLaboratory) was used to prepare UMI-labeled 5' RACE TRB cDNA libraries. Reads reprocessed by TCRdb are summarized as one entry per CDR3 protein sequence, and DNA is absent. This specimen's table enumerates roughly 110,000 distinct CDR3 sequences. In total, the top ten clones hold roughly 0.35% of the sample. Sequenced material: naive CXCR3+ CD8+ T cells from blood. The cell subset or site label on this specimen signifies: CD45RO-CCR7+CD27+CD95- naive CD8+ T cells expressing CXCR3 (TNR3+). The receptors originated from a human donor in good health. Some clones in this sample may be carry-over from other donors' samples.

V usage is TRBV15 and J usage is TRBJ2-7; TCRdb returns TRBD2, unconfirmable since there is no DNA. The CDR3 contains 12 residues. Germline values: CDR1 LNHNV, CDR2 YYDKDF (reference sequence). The chain's CDR3 is CATSKRGYEQYF.

The J gene is TRBJ2-7, the V gene TRBV7-9; TCRdb's D gene call, TRBD1, goes unchecked for lack of DNA. CDR3 size: 14 residues. Germline loops: CDR1 SEHNR, CDR2 FQNEAQ (reference sequence). CDR3 residues: CASTRDTLAYEQYF.

The chain joins TRBV7-3 to TRBJ2-1; TCRdb's D gene call, TRBD2, goes unchecked for lack of DNA. Germline V gene sequence: CDR1 SGHTA, CDR2 FQGTGA. The CDR3 sequence is 14 residues long. The CDR3 reads CASSRTSGPNEQFF.

The CDR3 here is CSVVQGNSYEQYF. The gene calls are TRBV29-1 and TRBJ2-7; checking the TCRdb D call of TRBD1 is not possible without DNA. Per germline, CDR1 SQVTM and CDR2 ANQGSEA. This CDR3 contains 13 residues.

The gene calls are TRBV25-1 and TRBJ2-7; the TCRdb D gene call, TRBD2, has no DNA to confirm it. The CDR3 runs 14 residues. Germline CDR1 is MGHDK and CDR2 is SYGVNS. The chain's CDR3 is CASSSSGEHYEQYF.

This sequence joins TRBV5-5 and TRBJ2-7; TCRdb returns TRBD2, unconfirmable since there is no DNA. CDR1 and CDR2 from the germline V gene are SGHKS and YYEKEE (reference sequence). The CDR3 loop spans 14 amino acids. CDR3 sequence reads: CASTSSGLSYEQYF.

The chain couples TRBV4-3 to TRBJ2-7. Germline CDR1 is LGHNA and CDR2 is YSLEER. The CDR3 spans 15 residues. The CDR3 region is CASSQDSDLSYEQYF.

J is TRBJ2-1 and V is TRBV9; TCRdb indicates TRBD1, and absent DNA this call remains unverified. CDR1 SGDLS and CDR2 YYNGEE come from the germline V gene. The CDR3 has 15 amino acids. The CDR3 region is CASSENGIPDNEQFF.

The chain couples TRBV4-1 to TRBJ1-2. Germline assignment: CDR1 MGHRA and CDR2 YSYEKL. This CDR3 region has 16 residues. The chain's CDR3 is CASSQVIGTLNYGYTF.

The chain has TRBV4-3 and TRBJ2-1. The germline V gene encodes CDR1 LGHNA and CDR2 YSLEER. The CDR3 runs 16 residues. CDR3 region: CASSQDPGGSYNEQFF.

The V gene is TRBV9, the J gene TRBJ2-7; TCRdb names TRBD1, which stays unverified in the absence of DNA. This CDR3 has 16 amino acids. Germline loops: CDR1 SGDLS, CDR2 YYNGEE. The CDR3: CASSASSGTPTYEQYF.

The rearrangement uses TRBV7-6 and TRBJ2-7. Germline CDR1 and CDR2: SGHVS and FNYEAQ. This CDR3 has 16 amino acids. CDR3 in amino acids: CASSLGHVQGSYEQYF. Full variable domain (remainder filled in from reference TRBV7-6 and TRBJ2-7): GAGVSQSPRYKVTKRGQDVALRCDPISGHVSLYWYRQALGQGPEFLTYFNYEAQQDKSGLPNDRFSAERPEGSISTLTIQRTEQRDSAMYRCASSLGHVQGSYEQYFGPGTRLTVT.